The 4 T cell receptor beta chains listed next were all sequenced from one sample in a study of Graves' ophthalmopathy and Graves' hyperthyroidism. RNA transcripts served as template for amplifying TCR beta CDR3 sequences. RT-PCR with HTBI primers came first, then second-round multiplex PCR. One entry per CDR3 protein results from TCRdb running MiXCR on the multiplex PCR reads. Of some 240,000 distinct CDR3 sequences in the sample, around 45% were seen once. Sequenced input: peripheral blood. All receptors derive from an adult man with Graves' ophthalmopathy.

Note on this clonotype: At one end the junction does not follow the germline gene, possibly because of a read error. The chain employs TRBV24-1 and TRBJ2-7; D unresolved. CDR1 and CDR2 from the germline V gene are KGHDR and SFDVKD. This CDR3 spans 14 amino acids. Here the CDR3 reads CASSLSASSYEQYF. CDR3 nucleotides: TGTGCCAGCAGTTTAAGCGCTAGCTCCTACGAGCAGTACTTC.

This chain joins TRBV20-1 and TRBJ1-3; D remains ambiguous. CDR1 and CDR2 from the germline V gene are DFQATT and SNEGSKA (reference sequence). The germline V and J ends were trimmed by 3 bases and 4 bases, with 13 bases remaining between them. CDR3 length: 14 residues. The CDR3: CSASFRGSGNTIYF. CDR3 in DNA: TGCAGTGCTAGTTTCCGGGGATCCGGAAACACCATATATTTT.

In DNA, the CDR3 is TGTGCCACCTCATCAAGGGCAGGGGAGCTGTTTTTT. This encodes CATSSRAGELFF. The V and J genes are TRBV7-9 and TRBJ2-2; no firm D call. Germline CDR1 reads SEHNR; CDR2 reads FQNEAQ (reference sequence). The V end was cut by 10 bases, the J end by 8 bases, with 14 bases between. This CDR3 contains 12 residues. The full variable domain, completed using reference TRBV7-9 and TRBJ2-2, is DTGVSQNPRHKITKRGQNVTFRCDPISEHNRLYWYRQTLGQGPEFLTYFQNEAQLEKSRLLSDRFSAERPKGSFSTLEIQRTEQGDSAMYLCATSSRAGELFFGEGSRLTVL.

The CDR3 protein is CVTGQRNTEAFF. As DNA, the CDR3 is TGTGTGACGGGACAGCGGAACACTGAAGCTTTCTTT. The genes are TRBV2 and TRBJ1-1, with 7 bases identical to TRBD1. Germline-derived CDR1 and CDR2 are SNHLY and FYNNEI. There are 12 residues in the CDR3. The full variable domain, completed using reference TRBV2 and TRBJ1-1, is EPEVTQTPSHQVTQMGQEVILRCVPISNHLYFYWYRQILGQKVEFLVSFYNNEISEKSEIFDDQFSVERPDGSNFTLKIRSTKLEDSAMYFCVTGQRNTEAFFGQGTRLTVV.